Sequencing of this T cell receptor (beta chain) was carried out in a study of T cells in Graves' hyperthyroidism and ophthalmopathy. Uncontrolled infections, other autoimmune diseases, pregnancy or lactation led to exclusion of patients. Diagnosis relied on clinical symptoms, serum thyroxine and TRAb, thyroid ultrasound and orbital computed tomography. There were TCR beta CDR3 regions amplified from RNA transcripts. The study used the HTBI primer set for a first-round RT-PCR of the TCR CDR3. MiXCR was run by TCRdb on the multiplex PCR reads, yielding one entry per CDR3 protein. Among hundreds of thousands of distinct CDR3 sequences listed, about 15% were seen once. Broader study findings: Ophthalmopathy was separated from stable hyperthyroidism by a 13 V-J model. In validation, the model predicted ophthalmopathy. These predictions came a median 6.5 months before onset.

Germline CDR1 and CDR2: MDHEN and SYDVKM. V lost 6 bases and J lost 8; bases outside the gene matches: 5. The CDR3 spans 12 residues. This clonotype was observed many times. No antigen is known for it. The TCR was taken from a woman in her 30s with Graves' hyperthyroidism. What was sequenced was blood. This chain connects TRBV28 to TRBJ1-2, with TRBD1 identical over 8 bases. The CDR3 DNA sequence: TGTGCCAGCAGCTGGACAGGGAGCGGCTACACCTTC. This gives the protein CASSWTGSGYTF.